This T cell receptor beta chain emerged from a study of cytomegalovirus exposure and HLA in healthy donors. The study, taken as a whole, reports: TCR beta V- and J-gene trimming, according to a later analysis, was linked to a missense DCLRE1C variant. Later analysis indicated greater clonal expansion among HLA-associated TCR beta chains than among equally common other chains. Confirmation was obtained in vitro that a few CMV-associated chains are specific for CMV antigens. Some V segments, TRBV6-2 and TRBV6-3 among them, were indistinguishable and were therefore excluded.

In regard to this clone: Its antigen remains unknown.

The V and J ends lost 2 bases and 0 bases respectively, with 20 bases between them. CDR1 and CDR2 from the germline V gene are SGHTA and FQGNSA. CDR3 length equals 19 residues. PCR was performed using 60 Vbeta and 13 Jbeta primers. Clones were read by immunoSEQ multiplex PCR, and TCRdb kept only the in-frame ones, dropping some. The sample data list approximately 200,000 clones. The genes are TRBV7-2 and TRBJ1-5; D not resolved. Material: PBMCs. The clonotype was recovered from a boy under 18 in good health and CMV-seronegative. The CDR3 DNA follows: TGTGCCAGCAGCTTAAACTTCCTTGGGCCAGTGAATAGCAATCAGCCCCAGCATTTT. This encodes CASSLNFLGPVNSNQPQHF.